One sample yielded the 30 T cell receptor beta chains listed below, sequenced in a study of T-cell reconstitution after alpha-beta-depleted transplantation in children. Researchers prepared the TCRbeta library using unique molecular identifiers, the study reports. TCRdb reprocessed the PCR reads via MiXCR and lists one record per CDR3 protein. The sample has fewer than 400,000 distinct CDR3 sequences; approximately 20% are singletons. This specimen consisted of PBMCs from the stem cell graft donor, obtained from the stem cell graft. The receptors were gathered from a human donor who donated a stem cell graft to a child with acute myeloid leukemia.

This clonotype has at least ten counts. The V call is TRBV29-1, the J call TRBJ2-7, with a possible D match to TRBD1 (6 bases). Germline CDR1 and CDR2: SQVTM and ANQGSEA. The CDR3 loop spans 14 amino acids. Trimming shortened V by 1 base and J by 2 bases, and 12 bases separated the two germline ends. The CDR3 bases are TGCAGCGTTGAAGTGGGGGACACGCCCTACGAGCAGTACTTC. Its protein product is CSVEVGDTPYEQYF.

The chain links TRBV6-2 or TRBV6-3 to TRBJ2-7, with 10 bases matching TRBD2. Germline V lookup: CDR1 MNHEY, CDR2 SVGEGT. Trimming removed 6 bases from V and 7 bases from J; junction bases left unmatched: 9. CDR3 length: 14 amino acids. CDR3 sequence reads: CASRASGGGREQYF. The CDR3 DNA is TGTGCCAGCAGAGCTAGCGGGGGCGGACGGGAGCAGTACTTC.

The V and J genes are TRBV12-5 and TRBJ2-7; D remains ambiguous. The V gene's germline CDR1 is LGHNT and CDR2 FRNRAP. Trimming left V 8 bases short and J 5 bases short, with 10 bases between. The CDR3 is made up of 11 amino acids. CDR3 DNA: TGTGCTAGTTCAAGGACCAACGAGCAGTACTTC. Protein: CASSRTNEQYF. The full variable domain, with the rest looked up from reference TRBV12-5 and TRBJ2-7, is DARVTQTPRHKVTEMGQEVTMRCQPILGHNTVFWYRQTMMQGLELLAYFRNRAPLDDSGMPKDRFSAEMPDATLATLKIQPSEPRDSAVYFCASSRTNEQYFGPGTRLTVT.

The chain joins TRBV28 to TRBJ2-7; D perhaps matches TRBD2 (6 bases). Germline CDR1 is MDHEN and CDR2 is SYDVKM. The V end was cut by 5 bases, the J end by 6 bases, with 20 bases between. There are 15 residues in the CDR3. The CDR3 loop is CASSTPAGPRCEQYF. CDR3 nucleotides: TGTGCCAGCAGTACCCCAGCGGGCCCTCGGTGCGAGCAGTACTTC.

In its sample, this clonotype was seen many times. The J gene is TRBJ2-7, the V gene TRBV5-6; 8 bases map to TRBD1. Germline V gene lookup returns CDR1 SGHDT and CDR2 YYEEEE. J lost 3 bases, V lost 4 bases, and 6 bases had no gene match. The CDR3 is 14 residues long. The CDR3 coding sequence is TGTGCCAGCAGCCTAGGACAGGGTCTCTACGAGCAGTACTTC. Translating gives CASSLGQGLYEQYF.

This clonotype was seen only a few times. This chain connects TRBV24-1 to TRBJ2-1; 13 nucleotides match TRBD2. The CDR3 has 16 residues. The junction had 2 bases not matched to a gene; V was cut back by 4 bases and J by 3 bases. CDR1 is KGHDR, CDR2 SFDVKD, per germline. The CDR3 is CATSDTSGRDYNEQFF. CDR3 DNA sequence: TGTGCCACCAGTGACACTAGCGGGAGGGACTACAATGAGCAGTTCTTC.

This chain uses TRBV2 with TRBJ2-4; TRBD1 is a possible D gene (6 bases). The CDR3 has 13 amino acids. The germline gives CDR1 SNHLY, CDR2 FYNNEI. The V end lost 5 bases, the J end lost 6 bases, and 11 bases lay between the germline ends. The DNA of the CDR3 is TGTGCCAGCAGTTTGGACAGCAGAAACATTCAGTACTTC. This encodes CASSLDSRNIQYF.

This clonotype was observed many times. The genes are TRBV29-1 and TRBJ2-1; 13 bases are a match to TRBD2. The J segment lost 5 bases and the V segment lost 2 bases, leaving 3 bases of the junction unmatched. Germline V gene lookup returns CDR1 SQVTM and CDR2 ANQGSEA. The CDR3 length is 15 residues. DNA of the CDR3: TGCAGCGTTGAAAAAGGGACTAGCGGGAACAATGAGCAGTTCTTC. It encodes CSVEKGTSGNNEQFF.

This chain connects TRBV12-3 or TRBV12-4 to TRBJ1-5, with unresolved D. This CDR3 has 14 residues. The V gene lost 3 bases and the J gene lost 8 bases, with 14 bases spanning the gap. The CDR3 DNA is TGTGCCAGCAGTTTGACCGGGCCTCAGAAGCCCCAGCATTTT. It specifies CASSLTGPQKPQHF.

The V gene is TRBV5-1, the J gene TRBJ1-1; the D gene is possibly TRBD1 (5 bases). Germline assignment: CDR1 SGHRS and CDR2 YFSETQ. Trimming pared 4 bases from V and 5 bases from J, leaving 15 bases between. This CDR3 region has 14 residues. As DNA, the CDR3 is TGCGCCAGCAGCCCAAACCTCGGGGCTACTGAAGCTTTCTTT. Translation: CASSPNLGATEAFF. The whole variable domain, filled in from reference TRBV5-1 and TRBJ1-1, reads KAGVTQTPRYLIKTRGQQVTLSCSPISGHRSVSWYQQTPGQGLQFLFEYFSETQRNKGNFPGRFSGRQFSNSRSEMNVSTLELGDSALYLCASSPNLGATEAFFGQGTRLTVV.

In this sample, this clonotype turned up a few times. The chain carries TRBV6-2 or TRBV6-3 and TRBJ2-5, with 9 bases aligning to TRBD2. CDR3 length: 14 amino acids. V lost 11 bases to trimming and J lost 2 bases; unmatched junction nucleotides: 9. Germline loops: CDR1 MNHEY, CDR2 SVGEGT. CDR3 sequence (DNA): TGTGCCGCGGGAGGGCGAAATTTACAAGAGACCCAGTACTTC. As protein: CAAGGRNLQETQYF.

This clonotype was detected only a few times. The V call is TRBV7-2, the J call TRBJ2-1; tentative D call: TRBD1 (6 bases). Trimming stripped 5 bases from V and 9 bases from J, with 11 bases between. This CDR3 is built from 12 residues. Per the germline V gene, CDR1 is SGHTA and CDR2 is FQGNSA. CDR3 nucleotide sequence: TGTGCCAGCAGCGATATAGGGGGTGAGCAGTTCTTC. Protein sequence: CASSDIGGEQFF. Looking up the rest from reference TRBV7-2 and TRBJ2-1 gives the full variable domain: GAGVSQSPSNKVTEKGKDVELRCDPISGHTALYWYRQSLGQGLEFLIYFQGNSAPDKSGLPSDRFSAERTGGSVSTLTIQRTQQEDSAVYLCASSDIGGEQFFGPGTRLTVL.

The V call is TRBV7-3, the J call TRBJ2-5; possible D gene TRBD1, 5 bases. Germline CDR1 SGHTA, CDR2 FQGTGA. V was cut by 5 bases and J by 3 bases, with 16 bases left in between. The CDR3 sequence is 15 residues long. The CDR3 region is CASSISRAQKETQYF. For the CDR3, the DNA is TGTGCCAGCAGCATTTCCAGGGCTCAGAAAGAGACCCAGTACTTC.

This clonotype was picked up a small number of times. The V gene is TRBV20-1, the J gene TRBJ2-5, with 7 bases matching TRBD2. Germline values: CDR1 DFQATT, CDR2 SNEGSKA (reference sequence). The V and J ends lost 5 bases and 6 bases, in that order; junction bases with no gene match: 6. CDR3 length: 12 residues. For the CDR3, the DNA is TGCAGTGCTGAGCGGGATAGGAAGACCCAGTACTTC. Protein product: CSAERDRKTQYF.

The chain has TRBV12-3 or TRBV12-4 and TRBJ2-7; 7 bases are shared with TRBD2. V shed 4 bases, J shed 3 bases, and the junction held 12 bases outside the gene matches. The CDR3 extends over 16 amino acids. Written as DNA, the CDR3 is TGTGCCAGCAGTTCTCTTTCCGGGCTAGCGGTCTACGAGCAGTACTTC. Its protein product is CASSSLSGLAVYEQYF.

The chain employs TRBV6-1 and TRBJ1-1; a weak D match, TRBD1 (5 bases). Germline lookup yields CDR1 MNHNS and CDR2 SASEGT. Trimming stripped 7 bases from V and 0 bases from J, with 21 bases between. There are 17 residues in the CDR3. CDR3 DNA sequence: TGTGCCAGCACCCTACGATCGGGACTCATCATGAACACTGAAGCTTTCTTT. Its protein is CASTLRSGLIMNTEAFF.

This clonotype appeared many times. J is TRBJ2-7 and V is TRBV29-1; tentatively, D is TRBD2 (7 bases). With 5 bases removed from V and 3 bases from J, the gap between germline ends came to 17 bases. This CDR3 has 14 amino acids. Germline-derived CDR1 and CDR2 are SQVTM and ANQGSEA. CDR3 sequence: CSVSPAGAGYEQYF. The CDR3 DNA reads TGCAGCGTTTCCCCCGCGGGGGCGGGCTACGAGCAGTACTTC.

This clonotype was seen a handful of times. The chain joins TRBV6-5 to TRBJ2-1; D is ambiguous. Trimming pared 0 bases from V and 7 bases from J, leaving 10 bases between. This CDR3 is 14 amino acids long. Germline CDR1 is MNHEY and CDR2 is SVGAGI. CDR3 sequence: CASSYSGGPNEQFF. The CDR3, as DNA: TGTGCCAGCAGTTACTCGGGCGGTCCTAATGAGCAGTTCTTC.

The chain carries TRBV15 and TRBJ2-1; a possible D gene is TRBD2 (5 bases). Germline CDR1 and CDR2: LNHNV and YYDKDF (reference sequence). The CDR3 is 20 amino acids. V lost 0 bases and J 0 bases, leaving 21 bases between the germline ends. CDR3 DNA: TGTGCCACCAGCAGAGATCGGGGTGCCGTAAATAAACGCTCCTACAATGAGCAGTTCTTC. Amino acid sequence: CATSRDRGAVNKRSYNEQFF.

The chain couples TRBV7-2 to TRBJ2-7; 8 bases align to TRBD2. CDR1 is SGHTA and CDR2 is FQGNSA in the germline V gene. The CDR3 is made up of 15 amino acids. Germline trimming cut 3 bases from V and 1 base from J; bases unmatched to any gene: 5. CDR3 nucleotides: TGTGCCAGCAGCTTCAGCGGGAGTAAGTCCTACGAGCAGTACTTC. This translates into CASSFSGSKSYEQYF.

J is TRBJ2-7 and V is TRBV5-1; D not resolved. The V and J ends lost 0 bases and 7 bases respectively, with 20 bases between them. The CDR3 is 16 residues long. Germline CDR1 SGHRS, CDR2 YFSETQ. CDR3 amino acids: CASSLASTSFGGEQYF. The CDR3 nucleotides are TGCGCCAGCAGCTTGGCCTCAACCAGCTTCGGCGGTGAGCAGTACTTC.

J is TRBJ1-1 and V is TRBV4-1; D gene uncertain. Germline values: CDR1 MGHRA, CDR2 YSYEKL. The CDR3 runs to 13 residues. V was clipped by 3 bases and J by 7 bases, with 12 bases between them. In DNA form, the CDR3 reads TGCGCCAGCAGCCAGGATAAACTGGTTGAAGCTTTCTTT. This encodes CASSQDKLVEAFF.

This sequence joins TRBV5-5 and TRBJ2-7; D is unresolved. V was pared by 3 bases and J by 3 bases, with 13 bases between. Germline assignment: CDR1 SGHKS and CDR2 YYEKEE (reference sequence). The CDR3 extends over 14 amino acids. This chain's CDR3 is CASSSTRIDYEQYF. Here the CDR3 DNA reads TGTGCCAGCAGCTCGACCAGAATCGACTACGAGCAGTACTTC. Full variable domain (missing parts from reference TRBV5-5 and TRBJ2-7): DAGVTQSPTHLIKTRGQQVTLRCSPISGHKSVSWYQQVLGQGPQFIFQYYEKEERGRGNFPDRFSARQFPNYSSELNVNALLLGDSALYLCASSSTRIDYEQYFGPGTRLTVT.

A few counts support this clonotype. This chain joins TRBV7-3 and TRBJ2-7; 9 bases agree with TRBD2. Germline CDR1 SGHTA, CDR2 FQGTGA. This CDR3 has 15 residues. J lost 1 base, V lost 2 bases, and 3 bases had no gene match. The CDR3 loop is CASSLFGLASYEQYF. Written as DNA, the CDR3 is TGTGCCAGCAGCTTATTTGGACTAGCGTCCTACGAGCAGTACTTC.

This clonotype has a handful of counts. This chain uses TRBV4-1 with TRBJ2-1, with D hard to call. Trimming removed 1 base at V and 7 bases at J, with 11 bases between. The germline gives CDR1 MGHRA, CDR2 YSYEKL. This CDR3 contains 14 residues. CDR3 amino acids: CASSQGSEWNEQFF. The CDR3 nucleotides are TGCGCCAGCAGCCAAGGTTCCGAGTGGAATGAGCAGTTCTTC.

The rearrangement uses TRBV12-3 or TRBV12-4 and TRBJ1-1; possible D gene TRBD1, 5 bases. V shed 8 bases and J shed 4 bases, with 14 bases lying between them. The CDR3 is 13 residues long. The CDR3 here is CASGLRDVTEAFF. The CDR3 DNA sequence: TGTGCCAGCGGGCTCCGGGACGTCACTGAAGCTTTCTTT.

This clonotype occurred a few times. The CDR3 DNA sequence: TGTGCCAGCAGTTTAACAGCCCACACAGATACGCAGTATTTT. Translation: CASSLTAHTDTQYF. The V gene is TRBV28, the J gene TRBJ2-3, with D hard to call. Germline CDR1 is MDHEN and CDR2 is SYDVKM. This CDR3 is 14 amino acids long. V lost 2 bases and J 2 bases, leaving 8 bases between the germline ends.

This clonotype was counted only a few times. This chain connects TRBV4-2 to TRBJ2-3; TRBD2 matches at 7 bases. V lost 1 base, J lost 1 base, and 8 bases stayed unmatched. Germline CDR1 is LGHNA and CDR2 is YNFKEQ. The CDR3 is 17 residues long. The CDR3 DNA reads TGTGCCAGCAGCCAAGGGAATGCGGGAGTTGGCACAGATACGCAGTATTTT. It encodes CASSQGNAGVGTDTQYF.

Only a few counts were recorded for this clonotype. This chain uses TRBV29-1 with TRBJ1-3; D gene ambiguous. Trimming took off 0 bases at V and 0 bases at J, with 18 bases between the two ends. The CDR3 sequence is 18 residues long. Germline-derived CDR1 and CDR2 are SQVTM and ANQGSEA. CDR3 loop: CSVEDHHSMSSSGNTIYF. The DNA of the CDR3 is TGCAGCGTTGAAGATCACCACTCTATGTCGAGCTCTGGAAACACCATATATTTT.

This clonotype occurred once. Without the conserved terminal phenylalanine or tryptophan, this CDR3 likely stems from a read error. The chain carries TRBV6-5 and TRBJ1-5; D uncertain. V was shortened by 2 bases and J by 1 base, with 6 bases between the two germline ends. The CDR3 extends over 14 amino acids. Germline V gives CDR1 MNHEY, CDR2 SVGAGI. CDR3 bases: TGTGCCAGCAGTTACGGACGGAGCAATCAGCCCCAGCATTGT. Its translation is CASSYGRSNQPQHC.